These 30 T cell receptor beta chains came from one sample sequenced in a study of blood T cells in healthy people across ages (dated by TCRdb to 2013 to 2016). Libraries were built with 5' RACE. Instrument on record: Illumina HiSeq 2500. The second PCR ran for roughly 6 to 11 cycles and used a J-beta primer mix along with a sample-barcoded 5' primer. TCRdb reanalyzed the raw reads on its own, using fastp at Q25 for trimming and MiXCR for clone calling, and kept in-frame beta chains. Every entry covers one CDR3 protein and lists the most common genes and DNA from its rows. The table for this sample lists some 760,000 distinct CDR3 sequences; roughly 25% of them were counted only once. The top ten constitute roughly 9% of the sample. The sample was also reused in another study, on T cells of mothers and their children.

Material for sequencing was blood. Receptors originate from a boy aged 5-17 years in good health.

This clonotype has more than one count but fewer than ten. The CDR3: CSARDMRDGGNEKLFF. DNA of the CDR3: TGCAGTGCTAGAGATATGAGGGACGGAGGTAACGAAAAACTGTTTTTT. V usage is TRBV20-1 and J usage is TRBJ1-4; D possibly corresponds to TRBD1 (5 bases). V lost 0 bases and J 8 bases, leaving 19 bases between the germline ends. The CDR3 contains 16 residues. Germline loops: CDR1 DFQATT, CDR2 SNEGSKA (reference sequence).

The chain employs TRBV11-2 and TRBJ2-5; D could derive from TRBD1 or TRBD2 (5 bases each). The CDR3 runs 17 residues. Germline V gene lookup returns CDR1 SGHAT and CDR2 FQNNGV. The germline V and J ends were trimmed by 0 bases and 5 bases, with 19 bases remaining between them. The CDR3: CASSLDGGSGWGETQYF. Written as DNA, the CDR3 is TGTGCCAGCAGCTTAGATGGGGGTTCTGGGTGGGGGGAGACCCAGTACTTC.

The V gene is TRBV29-1, the J gene TRBJ2-2, with 9 bases lining up with TRBD2. There are 19 residues in the CDR3. V dropped 0 bases and J dropped 3; count of bases not matched to a gene: 14. Germline values: CDR1 SQVTM, CDR2 ANQGSEA. CDR3 sequence: CSVEETWGASGTDTGELFF. The DNA of the CDR3 is TGCAGCGTTGAAGAAACGTGGGGTGCTAGCGGGACTGACACCGGGGAGCTGTTTTTT.

There are a few counts of this clonotype. The rearrangement uses TRBV15 and TRBJ2-1, with 13 positions matching TRBD2. The CDR3 consists of 18 residues. The V gene end was trimmed by 3 bases and the J gene end by 4 bases; junction bases not matched to a gene: 9. Germline CDR1 reads LNHNV; CDR2 reads YYDKDF (reference sequence). This CDR3 is CATSRTTSGRFLYNEQFF. CDR3 coding DNA: TGTGCCACCAGCAGGACGACTAGCGGGAGGTTTCTTTACAATGAGCAGTTCTTC.

This CDR3 is CASSTGGQGRYEQYF. The CDR3 DNA reads TGTGCCAGCAGCACGGGAGGACAGGGACGCTACGAGCAGTACTTC. This sequence joins TRBV21-1 and TRBJ2-7; the D call of TRBD1 is as the table states it, not checked on the DNA. TRBV21-1 is termed a pseudogene. The CDR3 length is 15 residues.

This clonotype was observed many times. This chain connects TRBV11-3 to TRBJ2-1, with a possible D match to TRBD2 (6 bases). This CDR3 spans 13 amino acids. Germline CDR1 is SGHNT and CDR2 is YENEEA. Trimming shortened V by 3 bases and J by 3 bases, and 6 bases separated the two germline ends. CDR3 in DNA: TGTGCCAGCAGCTTTAGCGGCTACAATGAGCAGTTCTTC. Protein product: CASSFSGYNEQFF.

In its sample, this clonotype was seen a few times. The junction differs from germline at one of its ends, possibly a read error. The DNA of the CDR3 is TGTGCCACGGTTCGAGACAGGGGCCCCTCTGGGGCCAACGTCCTGACCTTC. Amino acids: CATVRDRGPSGANVLTF. This chain connects TRBV27 to TRBJ2-6; 8 bases are a match to TRBD1. Looked up from germline, CDR1 is MNHEY and CDR2 is SMNVEV (reference sequence). This CDR3 is built from 17 residues. Full variable domain (remainder filled in from reference TRBV27 and TRBJ2-6): EAQVTQNPRYLITVTGKKLTVTCSQNMNHEYMSWYRQDPGLGLRQIYYSMNVEVTDKGDVPEGYKVSRKEKRNFPLILESPSPNQTSLYFCATVRDRGPSGANVLTFGAGSRLTVL.

There are many counts of this clonotype. The chain joins TRBV5-1 to TRBJ1-5; D not certain. The V end was cut by 1 base, the J end by 4 bases, with 6 bases between. Germline V CDR1 and CDR2: SGHRS, YFSETQ. This CDR3 has 13 residues. The CDR3 DNA sequence: TGCGCCAGCAGCTTGATAGGTAATCAGCCCCAGCATTTT. Protein sequence: CASSLIGNQPQHF.

This clonotype was recorded only once. CDR3: CASSLAWRGTDTQYF. As DNA, the CDR3 is TGTGCCAGCAGCTTAGCGTGGCGGGGCACAGATACGCAGTATTTT. The chain links TRBV7-2 to TRBJ2-3, with D possibly matching TRBD2 (5 bases). Germline lookup yields CDR1 SGHTA and CDR2 FQGNSA. With 0 bases removed from V and 1 base from J, the gap between germline ends came to 8 bases. There are 15 residues in the CDR3. The full variable domain, in which reference TRBV7-2 and TRBJ2-3 provide the parts outside the CDR3, is GAGVSQSPSNKVTEKGKDVELRCDPISGHTALYWYRQSLGQGLEFLIYFQGNSAPDKSGLPSDRFSAERTGGSVSTLTIQRTQQEDSAVYLCASSLAWRGTDTQYFGPGTRLTVL.

This clonotype was detected a few times. V is TRBV7-3 and J is TRBJ2-1; 10 bases agree with TRBD2. The V gene end was trimmed by 5 bases and the J gene end by 1 base; junction bases not matched to a gene: 5. Per germline, CDR1 SGHTA and CDR2 FQGTGA. This CDR3 has 16 amino acids. CDR3 bases: TGTGCCAGCAGCCCACTAGCGGGGTTATCCTACAATGAGCAGTTCTTC. Its translation is CASSPLAGLSYNEQFF.

The CDR3 loop is CASSQDRVWTQYF. The CDR3 nucleotides read TGTGCCAGCAGCCAAGACAGGGTGTGGACCCAGTACTTC. J is TRBJ2-1 and V is TRBV3-1; tentatively, D is TRBD1 (5 bases). The J call may be incorrect, as the DNA end agrees better with TRBJ2-5. CDR1 is LGHDT, CDR2 YNNKEL, per germline (reference sequence). This CDR3 has 13 amino acids.

The sample holds a few counts of this clonotype. This sequence joins TRBV7-2 and TRBJ2-7; 10 bases fit TRBD1. The CDR3 spans 14 residues. Per germline, CDR1 SGHTA and CDR2 FQGNSA. Trimming cost V 6 bases and J 1 base; bases outside gene matches: 3. The CDR3 here is CASRRQGASYEQYF. CDR3 nucleotides: TGTGCCAGCAGGAGACAGGGGGCTTCCTACGAGCAGTACTTC.

The chain combines TRBV14 with TRBJ2-1; D uncertain. The germline CDR1 and CDR2 sequences are SGHDN and FVKESK. This CDR3 region has 12 residues. The ends were cut back, 3 bases at V and 7 bases at J, with 7 bases in the middle. CDR3 bases: TGTGCCAGCAGCCATATAGAGAATGAGCAGTTCTTC. Encoded protein: CASSHIENEQFF.

The chain carries TRBV7-9 and TRBJ2-7; no reliable D call. The V gene's germline CDR1 is SEHNR and CDR2 FQNEAQ (reference sequence). This CDR3 region has 11 residues. Between the trimmed V and J ends, which lost 3 bases and 7 bases, there was a span of 7 bases. CDR3 sequence (DNA): TGTGCCAGCAGCTTCAGTGCAGAGCAGTACTTC. Its protein is CASSFSAEQYF.

The V gene is TRBV6-2 or TRBV6-3, the J gene TRBJ2-4; 7 bases agree with TRBD1. The V gene's germline CDR1 is MNHEY and CDR2 SVGEGT. The CDR3 has 13 amino acids. The CDR3 nucleotides read TGTGCAATCGGACAGGACTCCAAAAACATTCAGTACTTC. Amino acid sequence: CAIGQDSKNIQYF.

The chain joins TRBV4-1 to TRBJ2-1; D might be TRBD2 (5 bases). The CDR3 sequence is 16 residues long. Trimming stripped 0 bases from V and 4 bases from J, with 13 bases between. CDR1 and CDR2 from the germline V gene are MGHRA and YSYEKL. The CDR3 nucleotides are TGCGCCAGCAGCCAAGATCACGGGGTGGTATACAATGAGCAGTTCTTC. Translating gives CASSQDHGVVYNEQFF.

The rearrangement joins TRBV6-1 to TRBJ1-4; D may be TRBD1 (6 bases). Germline assignment: CDR1 MNHNS and CDR2 SASEGT. The CDR3 runs to 14 residues. Trimming took 4 bases from V and 4 from J, leaving 10 bases between them. The CDR3 loop is CASSAPGHNEKLFF. The CDR3 DNA sequence: TGTGCCAGCAGTGCCCCGGGACATAATGAAAAACTGTTTTTT.

This clonotype was picked up a small number of times. The CDR3 reads CSARALQGNEAFF. The DNA for the CDR3 is TGCAGTGCTAGAGCATTACAGGGGAATGAAGCTTTCTTT. The chain links TRBV20-1 to TRBJ1-1; 7 bases align to TRBD1. V dropped 1 base and J dropped 7; count of bases not matched to a gene: 6. The CDR3 has 13 residues. In germline, CDR1 is DFQATT, CDR2 SNEGSKA (reference sequence).

A few counts support this clonotype. The genes are TRBV29-1 and TRBJ2-7; 8 bases align to TRBD1. The CDR3 loop spans 15 amino acids. Trimming removed 5 bases from V and 3 bases from J; junction bases left unmatched: 12. Per germline, CDR1 SQVTM and CDR2 ANQGSEA. The CDR3 loop reads CSVLSDLTGGYEQYF. CDR3 nucleotides: TGCAGCGTTCTATCCGATCTTACAGGGGGCTACGAGCAGTACTTC.

The chain has TRBV19 and TRBJ1-5, with a weak D call TRBD1 (6 bases). Germline loops: CDR1 LNHDA, CDR2 SQIVND (reference sequence). The CDR3 covers 13 residues. Trimming took off 7 bases at V and 3 bases at J, with 10 bases between the two ends. DNA for the CDR3: TGTGCCAGTAAGGGGGGATACAATCAGCCCCAGCATTTT. Residues: CASKGGYNQPQHF.

The chain is built from TRBV6-6 and TRBJ1-2; D not certain. V was clipped by 4 bases and J by 8 bases, with 14 bases between them. CDR1 is MNHNY, CDR2 SVGAGI, per germline (reference sequence). The CDR3 spans 13 residues. CDR3 DNA sequence: TGTGCCAGCAGTTCCGTCAGCGGGGAAGGCTACACCTTC. This codes for CASSSVSGEGYTF.

CDR3 DNA: TGTGCCAGCAGTTTTGAGACGGGCCCAGGGGCCTACGAGCAGTACTTC. Amino acids: CASSFETGPGAYEQYF. The chain links TRBV12-3 or TRBV12-4 to TRBJ2-5; possibly TRBD1 for D (6 bases). The closer fit of TRBJ2-7 to the DNA end suggests the J call may be wrong. This CDR3 is built from 16 residues.

This clonotype was recorded a few times. The genes are TRBV5-1 and TRBJ2-7, with 11 bases lining up with TRBD2. V shed 4 bases, J shed 7 bases, and the junction held 13 bases outside the gene matches. Per the germline V gene, CDR1 is SGHRS and CDR2 is YFSETQ. There are 16 residues in the CDR3. The CDR3 is CASSLEGLAVPREQYF. CDR3 nucleotide sequence: TGCGCCAGCAGCCTAGAGGGACTAGCGGTCCCTAGGGAGCAGTACTTC.

The chain has TRBV7-2 and TRBJ1-2; no reliable D call. This CDR3 is 14 amino acids long. V lost 7 bases and J lost 1, with 13 bases in between. Germline assignment: CDR1 SGHTA and CDR2 FQGNSA. Here the CDR3 DNA reads TGTGCCAGCACCCCTCTATCAGTTAACTATGGCTACACCTTC. Encoded protein: CASTPLSVNYGYTF.

This clonotype was counted between two and nine times. The chain has TRBV7-2 and TRBJ2-5; D is ambiguous. The tail of the sequence fits TRBJ2-1 better, so the J call may be wrong. CDR3 length: 12 residues. Germline V lookup: CDR1 SGHTA, CDR2 FQGNSA. The CDR3 DNA is TGTGCCAGCAGCTTAAGTTCGGGTGAGCAGTTCTTC. Encoded protein: CASSLSSGEQFF.

The sample holds a few counts of this clonotype. This chain uses TRBV19 with TRBJ2-4, with a possible D match to TRBD2 (6 bases). This CDR3 comprises 14 residues. Germline-derived CDR1 and CDR2 are LNHDA and SQIVND (reference sequence). Trimming stripped 3 bases from V and 4 bases from J, with 10 bases between. The CDR3 reads CASSMGGNKNIQYF. In DNA form, the CDR3 reads TGTGCCAGTAGTATGGGCGGGAATAAAAACATTCAGTACTTC.

The rearrangement uses TRBV20-1 and TRBJ2-7; D unclear. Germline CDR1 DFQATT, CDR2 SNEGSKA (reference sequence). The CDR3 length is 13 residues. Trimming took 2 bases from V and 0 from J, leaving 8 bases between them. CDR3 in DNA: TGCAGTGCTAGAATTGCTAGCTCCTACGAGCAGTACTTC. This encodes CSARIASSYEQYF.

Details on this clonotype: Relative to the germline gene, one junction end is altered; a read error may explain this. The chain couples TRBV27 to TRBJ2-1; D is perhaps TRBD2 (6 bases). This CDR3 comprises 15 residues. The germline gives CDR1 MNHEY, CDR2 SMNVEV (reference sequence). The CDR3 here is CASSLGGMPYNEQFF. The CDR3 DNA sequence: TGTGCCAGCAGTTTAGGGGGGATGCCCTACAACGAGCAGTTCTTC.

The V and J genes are TRBV19 and TRBJ2-1; 9 nucleotides match TRBD1. Losses at the gene ends were 7 bases for V and 9 bases for J; bases not matched to a gene: 7. The germline V gene has CDR1 LNHDA and CDR2 SQIVND (reference sequence). The CDR3 extends over 13 amino acids. CDR3 sequence reads: CASKGQGRGEQFF. The CDR3 nucleotides read TGTGCCAGTAAAGGACAGGGGAGGGGTGAGCAGTTCTTC.

V and J are TRBV20-1 and TRBJ2-5, with 7 nucleotides matching TRBD2. This CDR3 has 14 amino acids. Germline values: CDR1 DFQATT, CDR2 SNEGSKA (reference sequence). Unmatched junction bases numbered 9, after V lost 3 bases and J lost 5 bases. The CDR3 bases are TGCAGTGCTAGGTCCATACGGGGGGTGGAGACCCAGTACTTC. Its translation is CSARSIRGVETQYF.